Below, one T cell receptor beta chain is given with its context. The data were taken from a study of OX40 agonist ivuxolimab in advanced cancers. Measured with immunoSEQ multiplex PCR; TCRdb has only the in-frame clones, and not every one. The sample yields about 110,000 clones, around 90% seen once. Trimming removed 5 bases from V and 5 bases from J, with 9 bases in between. The CDR3 runs 13 residues. Germline V gene data show CDR1 as LNHDA and CDR2 as SQIVND (reference sequence). The receptor comes from an adult with an advanced solid tumor such as melanoma, head and neck, liver or kidney cancer. This sample comprised CD4+ or CD8+ T cells sorted from blood, obtained in a trial of the OX40 agonist ivuxolimab. This rearrangement joins TRBV19 to TRBJ2-2; TRBD1 is a possible D gene (6 bases). The CDR3 region is CASSVQGTGELFF. The CDR3 nucleotides read TGTGCCAGTAGTGTACAGGGTACCGGGGAGCTGTTTTTT.